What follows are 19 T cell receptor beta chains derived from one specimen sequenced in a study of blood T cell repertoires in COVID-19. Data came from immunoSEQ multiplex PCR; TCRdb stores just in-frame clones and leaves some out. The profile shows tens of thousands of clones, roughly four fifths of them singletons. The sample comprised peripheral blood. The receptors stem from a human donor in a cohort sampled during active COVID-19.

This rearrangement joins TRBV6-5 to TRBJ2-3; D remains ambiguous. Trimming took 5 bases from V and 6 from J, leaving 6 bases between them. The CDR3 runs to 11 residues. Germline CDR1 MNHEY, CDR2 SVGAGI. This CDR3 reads CASSRWDTQYF. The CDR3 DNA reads TGTGCCAGCAGTCGGTGGGATACGCAGTATTTT.

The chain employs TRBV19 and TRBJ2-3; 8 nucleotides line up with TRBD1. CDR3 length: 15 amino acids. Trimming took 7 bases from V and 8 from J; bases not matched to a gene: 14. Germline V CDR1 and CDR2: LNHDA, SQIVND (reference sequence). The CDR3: CASIGGGTGRVTQYF. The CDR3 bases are TGTGCCAGTATAGGAGGCGGGACAGGCCGGGTTACGCAGTATTTT.

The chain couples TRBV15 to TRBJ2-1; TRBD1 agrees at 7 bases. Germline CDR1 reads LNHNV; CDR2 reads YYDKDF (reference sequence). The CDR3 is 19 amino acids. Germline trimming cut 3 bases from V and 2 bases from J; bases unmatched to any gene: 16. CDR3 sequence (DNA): TGTGCCACCAGCAGCGTTCGGGACAGACTATTTATACCCTACAATGAGCAGTTCTTC. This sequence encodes CATSSVRDRLFIPYNEQFF.

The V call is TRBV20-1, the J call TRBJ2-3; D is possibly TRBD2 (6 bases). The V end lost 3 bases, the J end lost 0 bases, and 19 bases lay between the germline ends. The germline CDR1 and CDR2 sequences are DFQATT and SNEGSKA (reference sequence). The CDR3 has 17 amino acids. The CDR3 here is CSASASASDPSTDTQYF. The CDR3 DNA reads TGCAGTGCTAGTGCGTCGGCTAGCGACCCTAGCACAGATACGCAGTATTTT.

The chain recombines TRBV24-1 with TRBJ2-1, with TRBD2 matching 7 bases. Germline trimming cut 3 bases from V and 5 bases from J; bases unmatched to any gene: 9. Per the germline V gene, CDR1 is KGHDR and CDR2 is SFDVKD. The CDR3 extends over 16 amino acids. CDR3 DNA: TGTGCCACCAGTGATGTGGGAGCGGGGCGGGACAATGAGCAGTTCTTC. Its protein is CATSDVGAGRDNEQFF.

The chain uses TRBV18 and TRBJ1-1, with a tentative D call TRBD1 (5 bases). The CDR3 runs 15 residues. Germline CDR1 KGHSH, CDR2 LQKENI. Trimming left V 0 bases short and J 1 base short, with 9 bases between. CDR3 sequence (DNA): TGTGCCAGCTCACCACCGGGGCCTCGGAACACTGAAGCTTTCTTT. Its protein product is CASSPPGPRNTEAFF.

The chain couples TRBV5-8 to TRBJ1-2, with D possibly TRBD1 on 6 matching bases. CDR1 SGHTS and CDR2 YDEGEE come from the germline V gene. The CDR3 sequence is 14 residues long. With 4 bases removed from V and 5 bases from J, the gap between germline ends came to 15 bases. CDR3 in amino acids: CASSAGTSEYGYTF. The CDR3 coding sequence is TGTGCCAGCAGCGCCGGGACAAGCGAATATGGCTACACCTTC.

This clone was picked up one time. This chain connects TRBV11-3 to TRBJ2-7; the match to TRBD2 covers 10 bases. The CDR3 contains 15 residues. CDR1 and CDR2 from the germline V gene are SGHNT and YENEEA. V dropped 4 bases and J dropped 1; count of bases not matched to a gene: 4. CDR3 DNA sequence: TGTGCCAGCAGCTCAACGACTAGCGGGTCCTACGAGCAGTACTTC. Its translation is CASSSTTSGSYEQYF.

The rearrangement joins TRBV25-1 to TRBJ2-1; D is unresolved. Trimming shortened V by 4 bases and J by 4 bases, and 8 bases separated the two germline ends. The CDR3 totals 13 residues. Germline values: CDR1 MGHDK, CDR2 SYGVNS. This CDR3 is CASSGGEYNEQFF. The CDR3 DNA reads TGTGCCAGCAGTGGCGGAGAATACAATGAGCAGTTCTTC. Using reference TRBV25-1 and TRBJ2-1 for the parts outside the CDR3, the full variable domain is EADIYQTPRYLVIGTGKKITLECSQTMGHDKMYWYQQDPGMELHLIHYSYGVNSTEKGDLSSESTVSRIRTEHFPLTLESARPSHTSQYLCASSGGEYNEQFFGPGTRLTVL.

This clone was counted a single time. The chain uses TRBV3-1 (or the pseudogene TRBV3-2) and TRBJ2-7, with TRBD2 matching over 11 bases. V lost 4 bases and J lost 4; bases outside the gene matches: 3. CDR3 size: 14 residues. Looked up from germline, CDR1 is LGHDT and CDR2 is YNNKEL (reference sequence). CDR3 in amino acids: CASSRSGGAYEQYF. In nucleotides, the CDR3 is TGTGCCAGCAGCCGTAGCGGGGGGGCATACGAGCAGTACTTC.

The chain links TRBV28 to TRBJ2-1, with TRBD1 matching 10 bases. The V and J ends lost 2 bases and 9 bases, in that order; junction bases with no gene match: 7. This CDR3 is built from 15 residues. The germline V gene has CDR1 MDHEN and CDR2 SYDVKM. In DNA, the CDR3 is TGTGCCAGCAGTTTACGGGGACAGGGGTTGGGTGAGCAGTTCTTC. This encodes CASSLRGQGLGEQFF.

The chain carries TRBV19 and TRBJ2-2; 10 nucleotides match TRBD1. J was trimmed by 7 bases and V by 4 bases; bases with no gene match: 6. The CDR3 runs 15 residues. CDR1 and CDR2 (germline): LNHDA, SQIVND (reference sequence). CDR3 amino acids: CASSTRQGAGGELFF. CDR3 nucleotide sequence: TGTGCCAGTAGTACCCGACAGGGGGCCGGCGGGGAGCTGTTTTTT.

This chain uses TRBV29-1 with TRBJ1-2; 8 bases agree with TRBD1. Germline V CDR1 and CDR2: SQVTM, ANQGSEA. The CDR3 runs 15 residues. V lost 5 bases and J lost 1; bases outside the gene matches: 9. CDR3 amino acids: CSVRDQGAVNYGYTF. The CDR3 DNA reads TGCAGCGTTCGGGACCAGGGGGCGGTTAACTATGGCTACACCTTC.

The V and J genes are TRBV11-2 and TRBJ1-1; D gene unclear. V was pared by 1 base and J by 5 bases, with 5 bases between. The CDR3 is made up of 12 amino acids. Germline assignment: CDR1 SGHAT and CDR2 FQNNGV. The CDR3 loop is CASSLARTEAFF. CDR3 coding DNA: TGTGCCAGCAGCTTAGCTCGGACTGAAGCTTTCTTT.

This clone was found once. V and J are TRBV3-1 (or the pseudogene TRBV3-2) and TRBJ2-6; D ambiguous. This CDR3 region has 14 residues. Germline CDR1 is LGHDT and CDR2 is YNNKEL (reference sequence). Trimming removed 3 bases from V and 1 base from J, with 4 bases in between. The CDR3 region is CASSHVSGANVLTF. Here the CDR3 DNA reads TGTGCCAGCAGCCACGTGTCTGGGGCCAACGTCCTGACTTTC.

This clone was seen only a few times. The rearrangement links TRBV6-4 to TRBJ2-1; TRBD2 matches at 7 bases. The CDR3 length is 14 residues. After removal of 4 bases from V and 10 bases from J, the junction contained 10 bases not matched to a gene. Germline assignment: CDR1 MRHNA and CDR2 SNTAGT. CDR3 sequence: CASSGGLGANEQFF. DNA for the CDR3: TGTGCCAGCAGTGGTGGACTAGGGGCGAACGAGCAGTTCTTC.

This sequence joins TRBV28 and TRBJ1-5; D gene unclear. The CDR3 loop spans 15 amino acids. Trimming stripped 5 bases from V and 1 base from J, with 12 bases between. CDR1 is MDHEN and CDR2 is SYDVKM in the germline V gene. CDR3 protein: CASSEAIGSNQPQHF. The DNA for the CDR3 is TGTGCCAGCAGTGAAGCCATCGGGAGCAATCAGCCCCAGCATTTT. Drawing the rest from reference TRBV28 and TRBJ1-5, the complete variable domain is DVKVTQSSRYLVKRTGEKVFLECVQDMDHENMFWYRQDPGLGLRLIYFSYDVKMKEKGDIPEGYSVSREKKERFSLILESASTNQTSMYLCASSEAIGSNQPQHFGDGTRLSIL.

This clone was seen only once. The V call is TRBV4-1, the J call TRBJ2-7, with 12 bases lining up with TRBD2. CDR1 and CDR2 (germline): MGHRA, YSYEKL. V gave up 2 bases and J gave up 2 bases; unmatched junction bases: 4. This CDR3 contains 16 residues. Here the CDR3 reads CASSQPTSGGAYEQYF. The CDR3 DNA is TGCGCCAGCAGCCAACCGACTAGCGGGGGTGCCTACGAGCAGTACTTC.

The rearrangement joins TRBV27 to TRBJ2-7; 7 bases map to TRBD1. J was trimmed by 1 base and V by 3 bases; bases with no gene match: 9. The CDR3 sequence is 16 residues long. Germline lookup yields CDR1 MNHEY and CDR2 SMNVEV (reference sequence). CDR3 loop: CASSLEYGDSSYEQYF. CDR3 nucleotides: TGTGCCAGCAGTTTGGAGTATGGGGACAGTTCCTACGAGCAGTACTTC.